The 17 T cell receptor beta chains in this list originate from one sample, sequenced in a study of CXCR3-negative and CXCR3-positive naive CD8 T cells (dated by TCRdb to between 2018 and 2021). The paper's findings and limits, for the study overall: Compared with CXCR3-negative naive cells, CXCR3-positive naive cells had TRB CDR3s with higher hydrophobicity (lower Kidera factor 4), lower energy, and higher strength and volume indices.

Sequencing relied on a NextSeq 550. The Human TCR Profiling Kit (MiLaboratory) was used to prepare UMI-labeled 5' RACE TRB cDNA libraries. Each entry corresponds to one CDR3 protein sequence from reads that TCRdb reprocessed, and DNA is not given. The sample table gives 84,000 or so distinct CDR3 sequences. 0.55% to 0.7% of the sample is held by the ten biggest clonotypes. The antigens for these receptors are not known. Material for sequencing was naive CXCR3+ CD8+ T cells from blood. The sample's cell subset or site label, in plain terms: CD45RO-CCR7+CD27+CD95- naive CD8+ T cells expressing CXCR3 (TNR3+). These receptor sequences come from a human donor in good health. Some clones in this sample may be carry-over from other donors' samples.

The V gene is TRBV15, the J gene TRBJ2-2; the TCRdb call, TRBD1, lacks DNA for checking. Germline values: CDR1 LNHNV, CDR2 YYDKDF (reference sequence). The CDR3 is made up of 14 amino acids. CDR3 protein: CATSRGRATGELFF.

The gene calls are TRBV5-1 and TRBJ2-7. Per germline, CDR1 SGHRS and CDR2 YFSETQ. CDR3 length equals 12 residues. CDR3 amino acids: CASSWGGTEQYF.

The gene calls are TRBV29-1 and TRBJ2-2. The germline V gene has CDR1 SQVTM and CDR2 ANQGSEA. The CDR3 is 12 residues long. The CDR3 reads CSVAGNTGELFF.

The chain joins TRBV28 to TRBJ1-5; TCRdb selects TRBD1, and the lack of DNA leaves this call unchecked. The CDR3 totals 14 residues. Germline assignment: CDR1 MDHEN and CDR2 SYDVKM. The chain's CDR3 is CASSEPGTNQPQHF. The complete variable domain, with remaining parts taken from reference TRBV28 and TRBJ1-5, reads DVKVTQSSRYLVKRTGEKVFLECVQDMDHENMFWYRQDPGLGLRLIYFSYDVKMKEKGDIPEGYSVSREKKERFSLILESASTNQTSMYLCASSEPGTNQPQHFGDGTRLSIL.

The rearrangement links TRBV28 to TRBJ2-1. This CDR3 contains 16 residues. CDR1 MDHEN and CDR2 SYDVKM come from the germline V gene. The CDR3 sequence is CASTFASGSSYNEQFF.

The J gene is TRBJ2-7, the V gene TRBV7-8. CDR3 size: 13 residues. Per the germline V gene, CDR1 is SGHVS and CDR2 is FQNEAQ. CDR3: CASSLNDDYEQYF.

The rearrangement joins TRBV19 to TRBJ1-1; TCRdb selects TRBD1, and the lack of DNA leaves this call unchecked. Per germline, CDR1 LNHDA and CDR2 SQIVND (reference sequence). This CDR3 is built from 13 residues. The CDR3 loop reads CASSIVPGTEAFF.

The chain has TRBV29-1 and TRBJ1-2; absent DNA, TCRdb's TRBD1 call cannot be checked. Per germline, CDR1 SQVTM and CDR2 ANQGSEA. This CDR3 has 11 amino acids. The CDR3 here is CSVAWGGGYTF.

This sequence joins TRBV29-1 and TRBJ1-1. The CDR3 extends over 11 amino acids. The V gene's germline CDR1 is SQVTM and CDR2 ANQGSEA. Here the CDR3 reads CSVDLPSEAFF.

The J gene is TRBJ2-1, the V gene TRBV20-1; the D gene TCRdb calls, TRBD2, cannot be checked with no DNA. The germline gives CDR1 DFQATT, CDR2 SNEGSKA (reference sequence). The CDR3 is made up of 13 amino acids. The chain's CDR3 is CSYTSGSEDEQFF.

The V and J genes are TRBV5-1 and TRBJ2-7; with no DNA, the TCRdb D assignment of TRBD2 cannot be verified. The V gene's germline CDR1 is SGHRS and CDR2 YFSETQ. CDR3 length: 16 amino acids. The CDR3: CASSLGLAGGTYEQYF.

V usage is TRBV15 and J usage is TRBJ2-7; the D call from TCRdb, TRBD2, cannot be confirmed without DNA. The CDR3 totals 16 residues. Germline-derived CDR1 and CDR2 are LNHNV and YYDKDF (reference sequence). The CDR3 region is CATSRGARGGLDEQYF.

The rearrangement uses TRBV5-1 and TRBJ1-1; TCRdb's assignment of TRBD1 cannot be checked, as there is no DNA. Germline CDR1 is SGHRS and CDR2 is YFSETQ. The CDR3 sequence is 15 residues long. CDR3 region: CASSLGTGDQAEAFF.

CDR3 amino acids: CASSLLVPSRGNEQFF. V usage is TRBV13 and J usage is TRBJ2-1; lacking DNA, the TRBD2 call made by TCRdb goes unchecked. This CDR3 is 16 amino acids long. Looked up from germline, CDR1 is PRHDT and CDR2 is FYEKMQ (reference sequence).

This rearrangement joins TRBV15 to TRBJ2-1; TCRdb picks TRBD2, but there is no DNA to check that call. CDR3 length: 13 amino acids. Germline V lookup: CDR1 LNHNV, CDR2 YYDKDF (reference sequence). The CDR3: CATSGGRGDEQFF. Complete variable domain (other parts from reference TRBV15 and TRBJ2-1): DAMVIQNPRYQVTQFGKPVTLSCSQTLNHNVMYWYQQKSSQAPKLLFHYYDKDFNNEADTPDNFQSRRPNTSFCFLDIRSPGLGDTAMYLCATSGGRGDEQFFGPGTRLTVL.

This chain links TRBV3-1 with TRBJ2-1; the D call from TCRdb, TRBD2, cannot be confirmed without DNA. In germline, CDR1 is LGHDT, CDR2 YNNKEL (reference sequence). CDR3 length equals 16 residues. CDR3 in amino acids: CASSHERGRFYNEQFF.

The chain has TRBV11-2 and TRBJ1-2; the TCRdb D gene call, TRBD1, has no DNA to confirm it. Germline V gene data show CDR1 as SGHAT and CDR2 as FQNNGV. This CDR3 is 15 amino acids long. This chain's CDR3 is CASTPEQGLSYGYTF.